Listed below are T cell receptor beta chains from one sample, sequenced in a study of T cell responses to AZD1222 COVID-19 vaccine. Profiling relied on immunoSEQ multiplex PCR, and the TCRdb table lists in-frame clones only, not all of them. This sample yields around 170,000 clones, of which 85% to 95% are seen a single time; under 5% belongs to the top ten. The input for sequencing was peripheral blood, taken on day 0 of AZD1222 vaccination. Receptor source: an adult in good health. Both conserved end residues are part of each CDR3. Fields, in order: clone size, D gene, CDR3 length, V gene, J gene, CDR3 protein, CDR3 DNA. The D gene is left open where the match is weak. Part of the rows lack a size; the others show once, few, many or a class for expanded clones.

abundance: -; d_gene: -; len: 14; v_gene: TRBV11-2; j_gene: TRBJ2-2; CDR3aa: CASSFGGGAGELFF; CDR3nt: TGTGCCAGCAGTTTCGGGGGCGGGGCCGGGGAGCTGTTTTTT
abundance: -; d_gene: -; len: 13; v_gene: TRBV29-1; j_gene: TRBJ1-2; CDR3aa: CSVEPGRSYGYTF; CDR3nt: TGCAGCGTTGAACCGGGACGTTCCTATGGCTACACCTTC
abundance: -; d_gene: TRBD2; len: 19; v_gene: TRBV4-1; j_gene: TRBJ2-1; CDR3aa: CASSHPRRGERDMYNEQFF; CDR3nt: TGCGCCAGCAGCCACCCCAGGCGGGGGGAGCGGGATATGTACAATGAGCAGTTCTTC
abundance: -; d_gene: TRBD2; len: 15; v_gene: TRBV6-4; j_gene: TRBJ2-1; CDR3aa: CASSEEAGGYGEQFF; CDR3nt: TGTGCCAGCAGTGAGGAGGCGGGAGGGTACGGTGAGCAGTTCTTC
abundance: few; d_gene: -; len: 14; v_gene: TRBV12-2; j_gene: TRBJ2-1; CDR3aa: CASRPPGGINEQFF; CDR3nt: TGTGCAAGTCGCCCCCCGGGGGGAATCAATGAGCAGTTCTTC
abundance: -; d_gene: -; len: 12; v_gene: TRBV28; j_gene: TRBJ1-1; CDR3aa: CGTFLGDTEAFF; CDR3nt: TGCGGGACTTTCCTGGGGGACACTGAAGCTTTCTTT
abundance: -; d_gene: -; len: 13; v_gene: TRBV2; j_gene: TRBJ1-5; CDR3aa: CASSEGWVRAQHF; CDR3nt: TGTGCCAGCAGTGAAGGTTGGGTTCGGGCCCAGCATTTT
abundance: -; d_gene: -; len: 13; v_gene: TRBV2; j_gene: TRBJ1-2; CDR3aa: CASSDGPRRGYTF; CDR3nt: TGTGCCAGCAGTGATGGTCCCCGGAGGGGCTACACCTTC
abundance: -; d_gene: TRBD2; len: 12; v_gene: TRBV30; j_gene: TRBJ2-7; CDR3aa: CASGTSGSEQYF; CDR3nt: TGTGCCTCCGGGACTAGCGGGAGCGAGCAGTACTTC
abundance: once; d_gene: TRBD2; len: 15; v_gene: TRBV28; j_gene: TRBJ2-7; CDR3aa: CASSLLTSGPYEQYF; CDR3nt: TGTGCCAGCAGTCTCTTGACTAGCGGGCCCTACGAGCAGTACTTC
abundance: -; d_gene: TRBD2; len: 16; v_gene: TRBV4-1; j_gene: TRBJ2-7; CDR3aa: CASSQNLAGIPYEQYF; CDR3nt: TGCGCCAGCAGCCAAAATCTAGCGGGGATTCCCTACGAGCAGTACTTC
abundance: -; d_gene: TRBD2; len: 19; v_gene: TRBV29-1; j_gene: TRBJ2-2; CDR3aa: CSSRGSGTSGRADTGELFF; CDR3nt: TGCAGCTCTAGGGGATCGGGGACTAGCGGGAGGGCCGACACCGGGGAGCTGTTTTTT
abundance: -; d_gene: -; len: 14; v_gene: TRBV5-1; j_gene: TRBJ2-5; CDR3aa: CASSLRGAQETQYF; CDR3nt: TGCGCCAGCAGCTTGCGGGGGGCACAGGAGACCCAGTACTTC
abundance: -; d_gene: TRBD1; len: 15; v_gene: TRBV19; j_gene: TRBJ2-1; CDR3aa: CASSPAGTGGDEQFF; CDR3nt: TGTGCCAGTAGTCCCGCCGGGACAGGGGGCGATGAGCAGTTCTTC
abundance: -; d_gene: -; len: 13; v_gene: TRBV12-3/TRBV12-4; j_gene: TRBJ1-1; CDR3aa: CASSFSAGTEAFF; CDR3nt: TGTGCCAGCAGTTTTTCAGCCGGCACTGAAGCTTTCTTT
abundance: -; d_gene: -; len: 14; v_gene: TRBV25-1; j_gene: TRBJ2-7; CDR3aa: CASSRTVASYEQYF; CDR3nt: TGTGCCAGCAGTAGGACAGTGGCTTCCTACGAGCAGTACTTC
abundance: once; d_gene: TRBD2; len: 15; v_gene: TRBV7-2; j_gene: TRBJ2-5; CDR3aa: CASSPLAGAAETQYF; CDR3nt: TGTGCCAGCAGCCCCCTAGCGGGAGCGGCAGAGACCCAGTACTTC
abundance: -; d_gene: TRBD2; len: 15; v_gene: TRBV10-2; j_gene: TRBJ2-7; CDR3aa: CASKEVLAGSYEQYF; CDR3nt: TGCGCCAGCAAAGAGGTACTAGCGGGCTCCTACGAGCAGTACTTC
abundance: -; d_gene: -; len: 13; v_gene: TRBV4-1; j_gene: TRBJ2-7; CDR3aa: CASSHPGTYEQYF; CDR3nt: TGCGCCAGCAGCCATCCAGGCACCTACGAGCAGTACTTC
abundance: -; d_gene: -; len: 13; v_gene: TRBV10-1; j_gene: TRBJ2-1; CDR3aa: CASSEGYYNEQFF; CDR3nt: TGCGCCAGCAGTGAGGGCTATTACAATGAGCAGTTCTTC
abundance: -; d_gene: -; len: 11; v_gene: TRBV28; j_gene: TRBJ2-7; CDR3aa: CASSLLEEQYF; CDR3nt: TGTGCCAGCAGTTTACTGGAGGAGCAGTACTTC
abundance: -; d_gene: TRBD2; len: 17; v_gene: TRBV15; j_gene: TRBJ2-4; CDR3aa: CATSRAFSGSSGNIQYF; CDR3nt: TGTGCCACCAGCAGAGCGTTTAGCGGGAGTTCCGGAAACATTCAGTACTTC
abundance: -; d_gene: -; len: 13; v_gene: TRBV19; j_gene: TRBJ1-1; CDR3aa: CASSYEGWTEAFF; CDR3nt: TGTGCCAGTAGTTATGAGGGGTGGACTGAAGCTTTCTTT
abundance: -; d_gene: TRBD2; len: 17; v_gene: TRBV6-1; j_gene: TRBJ2-1; CDR3aa: CASSEKPAGGPFSEQFF; CDR3nt: TGTGCCAGCAGTGAAAAGCCAGCGGGAGGGCCTTTTAGTGAGCAGTTCTTC
abundance: -; d_gene: -; len: 12; v_gene: TRBV19; j_gene: TRBJ1-5; CDR3aa: CASLGLYQPQHF; CDR3nt: TGTGCCAGTCTCGGACTTTATCAGCCCCAGCATTTT
abundance: -; d_gene: -; len: 11; v_gene: TRBV28; j_gene: TRBJ1-4; CDR3aa: CASSFTEKLFF; CDR3nt: TGTGCCAGCAGTTTTACCGAAAAACTGTTTTTT
abundance: -; d_gene: TRBD1; len: 16; v_gene: TRBV28; j_gene: TRBJ2-7; CDR3aa: CASSSSGGSNPYEQYF; CDR3nt: TGTGCCAGCAGTTCTTCAGGGGGTTCTAATCCCTACGAGCAGTACTTC
abundance: few; d_gene: -; len: 14; v_gene: TRBV7-9; j_gene: TRBJ1-1; CDR3aa: CASRRDGLNTEAFF; CDR3nt: TGTGCCAGCAGGAGGGACGGGTTGAACACTGAAGCTTTCTTT
abundance: -; d_gene: -; len: 15; v_gene: TRBV7-8; j_gene: TRBJ1-1; CDR3aa: CASSLGAVSDTEAFF; CDR3nt: TGTGCCAGCAGCTTAGGTGCGGTCTCGGACACTGAAGCTTTCTTT
abundance: -; d_gene: -; len: 16; v_gene: TRBV3-1/TRBV3-2; j_gene: TRBJ1-2; CDR3aa: CASSQSPIGEYYGYTF; CDR3nt: TGTGCCAGCAGCCAATCACCTATAGGAGAGTACTATGGCTACACCTTC
abundance: few; d_gene: TRBD1; len: 13; v_gene: TRBV7-2; j_gene: TRBJ2-7; CDR3aa: CASSAQGAYEQYF; CDR3nt: TGTGCCAGCAGCGCACAGGGGGCATACGAGCAGTACTTC
abundance: -; d_gene: TRBD1; len: 15; v_gene: TRBV29-1; j_gene: TRBJ2-1; CDR3aa: CSASLGQGVYNEQFF; CDR3nt: TGCAGCGCCAGCCTGGGACAGGGGGTTTACAATGAGCAGTTCTTC
abundance: once; d_gene: TRBD2; len: 15; v_gene: TRBV10-3; j_gene: TRBJ2-1; CDR3aa: CAISESGLALNEQFF; CDR3nt: TGTGCCATCAGTGAGTCGGGACTAGCCCTAAATGAGCAGTTCTTC
abundance: -; d_gene: -; len: 13; v_gene: TRBV10-3; j_gene: TRBJ2-3; CDR3aa: CAITPASTDTQYF; CDR3nt: TGTGCCATCACCCCAGCTAGCACAGATACGCAGTATTTT
abundance: -; d_gene: -; len: 11; v_gene: TRBV6-1; j_gene: TRBJ2-1; CDR3aa: CASSEVLPQFF; CDR3nt: TGTGCCAGCAGTGAAGTCTTACCTCAGTTCTTC
abundance: -; d_gene: TRBD1; len: 14; v_gene: TRBV18; j_gene: TRBJ2-3; CDR3aa: CASSPVQGADTQYF; CDR3nt: TGTGCCAGCTCACCAGTACAGGGGGCAGATACGCAGTATTTT
abundance: -; d_gene: -; len: 13; v_gene: TRBV6-5; j_gene: TRBJ2-6; CDR3aa: CASRSAGANVLTF; CDR3nt: TGTGCCAGCCGTTCAGCAGGGGCCAACGTCCTGACTTTC
abundance: -; d_gene: -; len: 14; v_gene: TRBV7-3; j_gene: TRBJ2-1; CDR3aa: CASSLRGNYNEQFF; CDR3nt: TGTGCCAGCAGCTTAAGAGGGAACTACAATGAGCAGTTCTTC
abundance: -; d_gene: TRBD1; len: 16; v_gene: TRBV7-8; j_gene: TRBJ2-1; CDR3aa: CASRNAPGQGTNEQFF; CDR3nt: TGTGCCAGCAGAAACGCACCGGGACAGGGGACAAATGAGCAGTTCTTC
abundance: -; d_gene: -; len: 14; v_gene: TRBV18; j_gene: TRBJ2-5; CDR3aa: CASSPLLAKETQYF; CDR3nt: TGTGCCAGCTCACCACTTCTAGCCAAAGAGACCCAGTACTTC
abundance: -; d_gene: -; len: 14; v_gene: TRBV7-9; j_gene: TRBJ1-4; CDR3aa: CASSYPRVGEKLFF; CDR3nt: TGTGCCAGCAGCTACCCACGAGTGGGGGAAAAACTGTTTTTT
abundance: -; d_gene: TRBD2; len: 17; v_gene: TRBV3-1/TRBV3-2; j_gene: TRBJ2-3; CDR3aa: CASSPSGRTRGTDTQYF; CDR3nt: TGTGCCAGCAGCCCTAGCGGGCGGACTCGGGGGACAGATACGCAGTATTTT
abundance: -; d_gene: -; len: 13; v_gene: TRBV6-6; j_gene: TRBJ1-2; CDR3aa: CASSNPGARGYTF; CDR3nt: TGTGCCAGCAGTAATCCGGGGGCGCGCGGCTACACCTTC
abundance: -; d_gene: TRBD2; len: 18; v_gene: TRBV10-2; j_gene: TRBJ2-1; CDR3aa: CASMTPFHSVREVDEQFF; CDR3nt: TGCGCCAGCATGACCCCTTTCCATTCGGTGCGGGAGGTCGATGAGCAGTTCTTC